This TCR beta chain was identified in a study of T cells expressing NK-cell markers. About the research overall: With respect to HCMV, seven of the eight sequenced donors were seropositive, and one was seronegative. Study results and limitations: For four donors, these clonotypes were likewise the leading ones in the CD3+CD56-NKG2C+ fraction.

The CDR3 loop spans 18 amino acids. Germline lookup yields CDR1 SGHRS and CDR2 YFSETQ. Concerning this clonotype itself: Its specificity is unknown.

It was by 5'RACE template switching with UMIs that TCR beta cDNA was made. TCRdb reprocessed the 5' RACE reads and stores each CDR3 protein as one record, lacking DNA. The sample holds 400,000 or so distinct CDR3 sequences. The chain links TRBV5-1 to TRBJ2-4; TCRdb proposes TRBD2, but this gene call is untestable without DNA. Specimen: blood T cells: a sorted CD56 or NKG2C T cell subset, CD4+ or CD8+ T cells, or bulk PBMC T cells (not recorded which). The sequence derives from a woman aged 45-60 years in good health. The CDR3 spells CASSQEGPRGVKGYIQYF.